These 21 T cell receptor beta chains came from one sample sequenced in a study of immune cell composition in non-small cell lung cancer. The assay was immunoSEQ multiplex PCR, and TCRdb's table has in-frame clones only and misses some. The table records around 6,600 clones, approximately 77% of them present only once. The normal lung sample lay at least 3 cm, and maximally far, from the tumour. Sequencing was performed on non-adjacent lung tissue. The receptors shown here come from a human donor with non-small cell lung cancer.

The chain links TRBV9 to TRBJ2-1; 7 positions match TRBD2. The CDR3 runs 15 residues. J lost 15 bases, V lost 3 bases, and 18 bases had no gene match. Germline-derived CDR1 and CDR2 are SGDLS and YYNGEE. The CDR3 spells CASSAASGTFGSRFF. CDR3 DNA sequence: TGTGCCAGCAGCGCTGCAAGCGGGACCTTCGGGAGTCGGTTCTTC.

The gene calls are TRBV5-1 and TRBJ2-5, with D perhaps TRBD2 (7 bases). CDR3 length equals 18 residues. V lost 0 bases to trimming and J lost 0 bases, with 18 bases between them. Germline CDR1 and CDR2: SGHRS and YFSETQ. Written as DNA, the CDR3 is TGCGCCAGCAGCTTGGTAGGGGGGCTAGCGGAGAACCAAGAGACCCAGTACTTC. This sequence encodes CASSLVGGLAENQETQYF.

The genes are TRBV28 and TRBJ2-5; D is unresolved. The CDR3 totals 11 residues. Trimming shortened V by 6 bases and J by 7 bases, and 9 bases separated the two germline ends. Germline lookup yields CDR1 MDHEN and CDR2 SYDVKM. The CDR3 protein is CASSDTRTQYF. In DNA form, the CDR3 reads TGTGCCAGCAGCGACACGAGGACCCAGTACTTC.

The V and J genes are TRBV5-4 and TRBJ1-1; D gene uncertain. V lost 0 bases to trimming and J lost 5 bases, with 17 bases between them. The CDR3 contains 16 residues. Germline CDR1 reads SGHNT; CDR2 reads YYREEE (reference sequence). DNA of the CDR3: TGTGCCAGCAGCTTGGAGGGTCTCCGAGGGAATACTGAAGCTTTCTTT. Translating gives CASSLEGLRGNTEAFF.

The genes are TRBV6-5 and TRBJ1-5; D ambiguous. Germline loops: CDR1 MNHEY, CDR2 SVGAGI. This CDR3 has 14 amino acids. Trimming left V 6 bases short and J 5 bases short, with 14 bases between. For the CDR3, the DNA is TGTGCCAGCAGCCCGGCGGGTTTTTATCAGCCCCAGCATTTT. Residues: CASSPAGFYQPQHF.

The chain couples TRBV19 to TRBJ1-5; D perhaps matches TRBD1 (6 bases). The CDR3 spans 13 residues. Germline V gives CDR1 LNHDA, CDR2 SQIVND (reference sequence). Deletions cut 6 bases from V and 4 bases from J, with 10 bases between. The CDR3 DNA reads TGTGCCAGTAGCCGGGACATTAATCAGCCCCAGCATTTT. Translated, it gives CASSRDINQPQHF.

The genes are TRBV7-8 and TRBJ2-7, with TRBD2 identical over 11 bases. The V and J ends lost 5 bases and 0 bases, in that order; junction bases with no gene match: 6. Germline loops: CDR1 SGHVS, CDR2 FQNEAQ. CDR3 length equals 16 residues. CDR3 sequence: CASSRGLAESSYEQYF. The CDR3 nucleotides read TGTGCCAGCAGCCGGGGACTAGCGGAAAGCTCCTACGAGCAGTACTTC.

DNA for the CDR3: TGTGCCAGCAGTTTTGGGACTCTTTACAATGAGCAGTTCTTC. Amino acids: CASSFGTLYNEQFF. The V gene is TRBV6-1, the J gene TRBJ2-1, with D perhaps TRBD2 (6 bases). CDR1 is MNHNS and CDR2 is SASEGT in the germline V gene. The CDR3 spans 14 residues. Trimming cost V 5 bases and J 4 bases, with 12 bases left between them.

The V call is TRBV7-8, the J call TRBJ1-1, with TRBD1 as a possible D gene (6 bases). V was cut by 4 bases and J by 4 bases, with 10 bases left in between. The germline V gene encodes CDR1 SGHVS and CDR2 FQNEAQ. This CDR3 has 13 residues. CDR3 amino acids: CASSYQGLTEAFF. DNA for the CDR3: TGTGCCAGCAGCTATCAGGGGCTCACTGAAGCTTTCTTT. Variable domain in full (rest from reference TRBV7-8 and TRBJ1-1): GAGVSQSPRYKVAKRGQDVALRCDPISGHVSLFWYQQALGQGPEFLTYFQNEAQLDKSGLPSDRFFAERPEGSVSTLKIQRTQQEDSAVYLCASSYQGLTEAFFGQGTRLTVV.

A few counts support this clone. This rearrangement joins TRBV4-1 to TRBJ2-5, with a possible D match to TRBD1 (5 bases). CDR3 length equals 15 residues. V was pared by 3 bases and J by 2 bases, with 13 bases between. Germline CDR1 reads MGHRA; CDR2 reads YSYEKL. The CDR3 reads CASSQASGSQETQYF. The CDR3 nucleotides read TGCGCCAGCAGCCAGGCTTCAGGGTCGCAAGAGACCCAGTACTTC.

DNA of the CDR3: TGCAGCGTTGGATCTACAGGAAGCACAGATACGCAGTATTTT. It codes for CSVGSTGSTDTQYF. The chain employs TRBV29-1 and TRBJ2-3, with D possibly TRBD1 on 5 matching bases. The CDR3 length is 14 residues. The V end lost 4 bases, the J end lost 0 bases, and 11 bases lay between the germline ends. CDR1 and CDR2 from the germline V gene are SQVTM and ANQGSEA.

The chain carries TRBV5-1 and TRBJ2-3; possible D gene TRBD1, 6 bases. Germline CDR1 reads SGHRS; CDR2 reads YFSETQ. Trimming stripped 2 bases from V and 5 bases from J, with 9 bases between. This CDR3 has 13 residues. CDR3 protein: CASSFPGEDTQYF. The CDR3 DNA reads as TGCGCCAGCAGCTTCCCAGGGGAAGATACGCAGTATTTT.

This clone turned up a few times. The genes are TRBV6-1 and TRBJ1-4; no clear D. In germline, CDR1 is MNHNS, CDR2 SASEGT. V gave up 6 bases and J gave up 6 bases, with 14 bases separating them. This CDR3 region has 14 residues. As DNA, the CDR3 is TGTGCCAGCAGCTTCGACGGGGTGGATGAAAAACTGTTTTTT. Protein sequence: CASSFDGVDEKLFF.

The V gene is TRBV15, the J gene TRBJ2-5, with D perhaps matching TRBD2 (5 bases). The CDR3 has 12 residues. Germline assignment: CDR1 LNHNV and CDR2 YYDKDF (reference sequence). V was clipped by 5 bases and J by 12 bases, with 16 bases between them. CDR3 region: CATSSLGEPKYF. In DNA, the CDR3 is TGTGCCACCAGCTCTCTCGGGGAGCCCAAGTACTTC.

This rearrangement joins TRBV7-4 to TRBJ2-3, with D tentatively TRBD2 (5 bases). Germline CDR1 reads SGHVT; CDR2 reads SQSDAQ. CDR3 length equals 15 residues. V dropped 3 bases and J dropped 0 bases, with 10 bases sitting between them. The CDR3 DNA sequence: TGTGCCAGCAGCTTCGGGATCCTTAGCACAGATACGCAGTATTTT. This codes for CASSFGILSTDTQYF.

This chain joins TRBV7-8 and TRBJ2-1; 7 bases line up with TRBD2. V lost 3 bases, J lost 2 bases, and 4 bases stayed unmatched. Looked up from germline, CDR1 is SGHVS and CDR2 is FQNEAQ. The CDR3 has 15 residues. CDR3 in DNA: TGTGCCAGCAGCTTTGAGCGGGGCGCCTACAATGAGCAGTTCTTC. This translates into CASSFERGAYNEQFF.

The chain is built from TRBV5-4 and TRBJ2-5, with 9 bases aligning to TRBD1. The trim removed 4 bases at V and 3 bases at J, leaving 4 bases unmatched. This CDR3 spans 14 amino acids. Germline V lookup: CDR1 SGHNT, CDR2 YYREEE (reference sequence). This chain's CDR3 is CASSPRDREETQYF. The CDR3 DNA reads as TGTGCCAGCAGCCCGCGGGACAGGGAAGAGACCCAGTACTTC.

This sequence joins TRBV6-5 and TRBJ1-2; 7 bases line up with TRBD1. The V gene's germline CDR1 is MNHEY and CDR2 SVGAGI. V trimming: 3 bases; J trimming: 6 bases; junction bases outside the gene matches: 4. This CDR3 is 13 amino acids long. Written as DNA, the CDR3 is TGTGCCAGCAGTTATGGACAGGTCGATGGCTACACCTTC. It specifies CASSYGQVDGYTF.

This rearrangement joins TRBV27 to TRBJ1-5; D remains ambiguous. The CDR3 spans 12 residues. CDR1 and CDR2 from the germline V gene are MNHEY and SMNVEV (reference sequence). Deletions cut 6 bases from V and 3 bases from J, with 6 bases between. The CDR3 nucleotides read TGTGCCAGCAGCACTATCAATCAGCCCCAGCATTTT. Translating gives CASSTINQPQHF.

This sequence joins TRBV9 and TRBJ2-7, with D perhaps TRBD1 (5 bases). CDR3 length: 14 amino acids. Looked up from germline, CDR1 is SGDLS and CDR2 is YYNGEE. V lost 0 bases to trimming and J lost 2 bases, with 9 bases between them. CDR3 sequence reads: CASSVDTGPYEQYF. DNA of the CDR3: TGTGCCAGCAGCGTAGATACAGGTCCCTACGAGCAGTACTTC. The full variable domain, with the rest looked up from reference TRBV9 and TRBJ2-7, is DSGVTQTPKHLITATGQRVTLRCSPRSGDLSVYWYQQSLDQGLQFLIQYYNGEERAKGNILERFSAQQFPDLHSELNLSSLELGDSALYFCASSVDTGPYEQYFGPGTRLTVT.

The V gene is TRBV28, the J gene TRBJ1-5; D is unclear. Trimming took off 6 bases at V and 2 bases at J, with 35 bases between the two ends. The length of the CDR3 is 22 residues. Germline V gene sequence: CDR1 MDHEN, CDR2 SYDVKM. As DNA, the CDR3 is TGTGCCAGCAGCCAGGAAGAGGGTTTAAGTTTGTTTCTCGAGAGGGGCAATCAGCCCCAGCATTTT. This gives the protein CASSQEEGLSLFLERGNQPQHF.